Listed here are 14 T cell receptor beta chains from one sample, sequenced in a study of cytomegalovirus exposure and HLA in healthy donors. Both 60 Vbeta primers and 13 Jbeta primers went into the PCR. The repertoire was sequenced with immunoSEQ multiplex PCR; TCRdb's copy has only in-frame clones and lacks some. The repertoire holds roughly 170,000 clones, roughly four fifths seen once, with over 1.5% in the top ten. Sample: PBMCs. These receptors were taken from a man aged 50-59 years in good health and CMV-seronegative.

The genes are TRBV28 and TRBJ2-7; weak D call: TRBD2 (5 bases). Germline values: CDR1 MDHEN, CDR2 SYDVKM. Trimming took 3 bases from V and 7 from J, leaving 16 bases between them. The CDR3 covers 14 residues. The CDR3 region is CASSLSARRGEQYF. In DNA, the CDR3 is TGTGCCAGCAGTTTGAGCGCTCGTCGGGGAGAGCAGTACTTC.

The CDR3 is CASSLNQGTGYTF. In nucleotides, the CDR3 is TGTGCCAGCAGCTTAAATCAGGGTACTGGCTACACCTTC. The chain carries TRBV7-9 and TRBJ1-2, with a possible D match to TRBD1 (5 bases). CDR3 length: 13 amino acids. Germline V gene lookup returns CDR1 SEHNR and CDR2 FQNEAQ (reference sequence). Trimming took 2 bases from V and 7 from J, leaving 11 bases between them.

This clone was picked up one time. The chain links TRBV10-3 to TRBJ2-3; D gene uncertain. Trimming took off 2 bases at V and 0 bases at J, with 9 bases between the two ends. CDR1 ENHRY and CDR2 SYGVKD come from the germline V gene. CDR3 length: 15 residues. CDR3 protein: CAISEGPTSTDTQYF. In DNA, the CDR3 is TGTGCCATCAGTGAGGGGCCTACTAGCACAGATACGCAGTATTTT.

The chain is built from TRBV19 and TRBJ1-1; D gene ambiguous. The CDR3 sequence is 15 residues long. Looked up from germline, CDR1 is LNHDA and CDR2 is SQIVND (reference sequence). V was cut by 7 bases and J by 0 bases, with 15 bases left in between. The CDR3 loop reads CASIDRGLMNTEAFF. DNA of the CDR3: TGTGCCAGTATTGATCGTGGGCTGATGAACACTGAAGCTTTCTTT.

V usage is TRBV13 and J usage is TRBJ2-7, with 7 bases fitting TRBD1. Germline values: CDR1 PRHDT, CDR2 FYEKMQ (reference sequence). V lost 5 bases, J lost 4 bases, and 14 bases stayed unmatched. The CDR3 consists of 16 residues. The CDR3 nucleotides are TGTGCCAGCAGCCCCGGGCCGGGACAGACCTATTACGAGCAGTACTTC. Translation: CASSPGPGQTYYEQYF.

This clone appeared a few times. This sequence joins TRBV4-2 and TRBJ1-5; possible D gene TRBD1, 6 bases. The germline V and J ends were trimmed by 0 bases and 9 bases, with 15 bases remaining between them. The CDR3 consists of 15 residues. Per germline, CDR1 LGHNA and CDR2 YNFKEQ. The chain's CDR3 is CASSQENSQGWPQHF. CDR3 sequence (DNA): TGTGCCAGCAGCCAAGAAAACAGCCAGGGGTGGCCCCAGCATTTT.

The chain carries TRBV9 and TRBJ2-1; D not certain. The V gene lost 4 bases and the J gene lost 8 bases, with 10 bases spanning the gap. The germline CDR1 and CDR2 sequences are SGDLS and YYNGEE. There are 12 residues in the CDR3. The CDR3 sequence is CASSPPRDEQFF. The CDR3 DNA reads TGTGCCAGCAGCCCGCCACGGGATGAGCAGTTCTTC.

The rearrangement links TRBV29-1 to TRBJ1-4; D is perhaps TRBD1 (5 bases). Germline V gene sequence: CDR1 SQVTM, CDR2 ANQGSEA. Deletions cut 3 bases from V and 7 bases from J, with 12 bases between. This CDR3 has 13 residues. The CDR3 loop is CSVEGGRGEKLFF. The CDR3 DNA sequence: TGCAGCGTTGAGGGGGGTAGGGGTGAAAAACTGTTTTTT.

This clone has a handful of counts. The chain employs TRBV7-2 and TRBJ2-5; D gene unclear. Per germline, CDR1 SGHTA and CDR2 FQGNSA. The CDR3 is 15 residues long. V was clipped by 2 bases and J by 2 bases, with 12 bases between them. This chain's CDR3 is CASSLNSGQQETQYF. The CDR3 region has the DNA TGTGCCAGCAGCTTAAATTCTGGGCAACAAGAGACCCAGTACTTC.

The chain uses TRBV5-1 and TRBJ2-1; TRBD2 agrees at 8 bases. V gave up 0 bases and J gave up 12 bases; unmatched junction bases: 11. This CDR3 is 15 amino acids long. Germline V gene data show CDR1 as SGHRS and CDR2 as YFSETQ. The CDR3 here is CASSLAELAVMTQFF. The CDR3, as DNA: TGCGCCAGCAGCTTGGCGGAACTAGCGGTAATGACGCAGTTCTTC. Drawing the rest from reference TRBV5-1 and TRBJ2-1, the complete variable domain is KAGVTQTPRYLIKTRGQQVTLSCSPISGHRSVSWYQQTPGQGLQFLFEYFSETQRNKGNFPGRFSGRQFSNSRSEMNVSTLELGDSALYLCASSLAELAVMTQFFGPGTRLTVL.

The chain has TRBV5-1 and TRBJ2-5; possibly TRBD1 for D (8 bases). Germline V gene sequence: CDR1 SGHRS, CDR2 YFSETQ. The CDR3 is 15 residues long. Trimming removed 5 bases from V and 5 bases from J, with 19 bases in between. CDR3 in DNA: TGCGCCAGCAGAACAACAGGGGGAGGGATGGAGACCCAGTACTTC. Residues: CASRTTGGGMETQYF.

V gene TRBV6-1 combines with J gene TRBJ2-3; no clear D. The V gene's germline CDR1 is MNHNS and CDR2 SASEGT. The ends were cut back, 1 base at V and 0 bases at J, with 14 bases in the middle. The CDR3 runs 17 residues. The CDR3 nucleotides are TGTGCCAGCAGTGAAGAACTTCGCGGATATAGCACAGATACGCAGTATTTT. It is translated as CASSEELRGYSTDTQYF.

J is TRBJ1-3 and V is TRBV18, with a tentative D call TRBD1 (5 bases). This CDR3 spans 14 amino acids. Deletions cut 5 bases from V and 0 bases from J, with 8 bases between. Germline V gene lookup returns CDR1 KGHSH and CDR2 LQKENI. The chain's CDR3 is CASSTRVSGNTIYF. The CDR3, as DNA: TGTGCCAGCTCAACCAGGGTCTCTGGAAACACCATATATTTT.

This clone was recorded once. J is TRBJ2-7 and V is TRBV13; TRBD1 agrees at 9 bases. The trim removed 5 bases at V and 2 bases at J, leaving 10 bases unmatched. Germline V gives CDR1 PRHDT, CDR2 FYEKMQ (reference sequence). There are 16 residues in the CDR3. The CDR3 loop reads CASSPRGQGGAYEQYF. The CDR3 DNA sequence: TGTGCCAGCAGCCCGCGGGGACAGGGAGGCGCCTACGAGCAGTACTTC.